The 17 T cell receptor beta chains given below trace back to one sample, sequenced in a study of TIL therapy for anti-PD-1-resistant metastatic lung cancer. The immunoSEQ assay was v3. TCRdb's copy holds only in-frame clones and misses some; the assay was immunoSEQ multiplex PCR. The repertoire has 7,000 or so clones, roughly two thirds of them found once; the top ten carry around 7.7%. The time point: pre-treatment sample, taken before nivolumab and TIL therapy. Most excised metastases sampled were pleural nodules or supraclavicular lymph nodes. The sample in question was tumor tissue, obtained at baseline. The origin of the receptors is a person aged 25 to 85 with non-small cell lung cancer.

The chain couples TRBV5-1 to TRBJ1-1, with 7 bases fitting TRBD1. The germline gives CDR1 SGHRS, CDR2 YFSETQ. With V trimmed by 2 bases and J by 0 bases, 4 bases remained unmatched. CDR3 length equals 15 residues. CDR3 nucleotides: TGCGCCAGCAGCTTCCTCACAGGGGTGAACACTGAAGCTTTCTTT. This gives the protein CASSFLTGVNTEAFF.

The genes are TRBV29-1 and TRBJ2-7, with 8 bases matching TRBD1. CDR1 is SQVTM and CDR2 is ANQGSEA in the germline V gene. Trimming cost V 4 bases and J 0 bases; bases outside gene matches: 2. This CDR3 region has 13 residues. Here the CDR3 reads CSVVGTGSYEQYF. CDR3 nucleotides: TGCAGCGTTGTTGGGACAGGCTCCTACGAGCAGTACTTC.

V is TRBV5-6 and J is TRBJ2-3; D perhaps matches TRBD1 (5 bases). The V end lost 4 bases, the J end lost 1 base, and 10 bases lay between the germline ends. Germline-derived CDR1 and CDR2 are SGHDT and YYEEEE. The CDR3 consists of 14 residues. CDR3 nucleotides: TGTGCCAGCAGCCCAGTAGGGGGCACAGATACGCAGTATTTT. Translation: CASSPVGGTDTQYF.

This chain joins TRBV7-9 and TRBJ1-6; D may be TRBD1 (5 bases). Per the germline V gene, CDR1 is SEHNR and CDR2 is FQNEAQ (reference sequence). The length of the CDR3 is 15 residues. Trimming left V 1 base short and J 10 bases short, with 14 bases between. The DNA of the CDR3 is TGTGCCAGCAGCTTAGGAGGGCAGGGTCAATCACCCCTCCACTTT. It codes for CASSLGGQGQSPLHF.

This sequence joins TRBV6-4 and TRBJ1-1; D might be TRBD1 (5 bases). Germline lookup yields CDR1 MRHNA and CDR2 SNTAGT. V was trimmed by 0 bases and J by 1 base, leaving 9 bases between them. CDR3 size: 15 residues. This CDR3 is CASSDSTGGNTEAFF. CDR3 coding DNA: TGTGCCAGCAGTGACTCGACCGGGGGGAACACTGAAGCTTTCTTT.

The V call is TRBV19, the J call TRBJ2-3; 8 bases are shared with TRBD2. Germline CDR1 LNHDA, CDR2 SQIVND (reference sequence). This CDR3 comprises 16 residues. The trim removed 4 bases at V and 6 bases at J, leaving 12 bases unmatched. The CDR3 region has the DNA TGTGCCAGTAGTACCGGGAGGGCTCCCGGTGGGGATACGCAGTATTTT. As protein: CASSTGRAPGGDTQYF.

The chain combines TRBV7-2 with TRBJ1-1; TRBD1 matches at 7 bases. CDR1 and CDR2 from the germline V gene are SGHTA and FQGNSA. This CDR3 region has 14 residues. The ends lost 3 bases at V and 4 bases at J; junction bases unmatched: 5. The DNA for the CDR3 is TGTGCCAGCAGCTTGAGTCAGGGGGGCACTGAAGCTTTCTTT. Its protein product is CASSLSQGGTEAFF.

CDR3 protein: CASSQDGGTRENEKLFF. The DNA of the CDR3 is TGCGCCAGCAGCCAAGACGGGGGAACACGGGAAAATGAAAAACTGTTTTTT. This chain connects TRBV4-3 to TRBJ1-4; D possibly corresponds to TRBD1 (5 bases). Trimming removed 0 bases at V and 5 bases at J, with 16 bases between. The CDR3 is 17 amino acids. Germline V lookup: CDR1 LGHNA, CDR2 YSLEER.

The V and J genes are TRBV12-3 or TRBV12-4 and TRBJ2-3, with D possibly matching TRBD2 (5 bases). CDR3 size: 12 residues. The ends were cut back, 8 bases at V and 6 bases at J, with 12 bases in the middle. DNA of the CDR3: TGTGCCAGCTGTCGGGGAGTCGATACGCAGTATTTT. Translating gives CASCRGVDTQYF.

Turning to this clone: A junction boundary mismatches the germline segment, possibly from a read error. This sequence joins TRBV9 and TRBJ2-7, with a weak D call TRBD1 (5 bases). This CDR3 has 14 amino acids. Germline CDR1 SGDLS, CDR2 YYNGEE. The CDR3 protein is CASSVGQFSHEQYF. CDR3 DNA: TGTGCCAGCAGCGTAGGACAGTTCTCCCACGAGCAGTACTTC.

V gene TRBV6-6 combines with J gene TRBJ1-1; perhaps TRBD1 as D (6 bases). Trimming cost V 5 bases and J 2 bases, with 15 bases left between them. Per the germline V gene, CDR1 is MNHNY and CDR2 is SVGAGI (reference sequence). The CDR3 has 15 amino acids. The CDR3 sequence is CASSLTGHSNTEAFF. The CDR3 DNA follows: TGTGCCAGCAGTCTTACGGGACACTCAAACACTGAAGCTTTCTTT.

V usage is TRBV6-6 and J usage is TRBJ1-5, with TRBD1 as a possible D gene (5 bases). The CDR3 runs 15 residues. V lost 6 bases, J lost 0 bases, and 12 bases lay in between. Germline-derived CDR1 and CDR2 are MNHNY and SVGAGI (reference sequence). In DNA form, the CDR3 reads TGTGCCAGCAGGGGACGGACGATTAGCAATCAGCCCCAGCATTTT. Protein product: CASRGRTISNQPQHF.

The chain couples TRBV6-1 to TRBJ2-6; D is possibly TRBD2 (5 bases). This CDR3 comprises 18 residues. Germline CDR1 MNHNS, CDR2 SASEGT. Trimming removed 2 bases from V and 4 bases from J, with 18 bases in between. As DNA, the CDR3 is TGTGCCAGCAGTGAACGAATCCCAGGTGTAGCGGGGGCCAACGTCCTGACTTTC. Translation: CASSERIPGVAGANVLTF.

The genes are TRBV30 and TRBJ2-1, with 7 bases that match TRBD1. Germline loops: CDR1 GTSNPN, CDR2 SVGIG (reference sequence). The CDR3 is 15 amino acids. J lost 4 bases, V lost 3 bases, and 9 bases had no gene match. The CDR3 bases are TGTGCCTGGAGGATGGGTGACAGGGATTACAATGAGCAGTTCTTC. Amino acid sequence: CAWRMGDRDYNEQFF.

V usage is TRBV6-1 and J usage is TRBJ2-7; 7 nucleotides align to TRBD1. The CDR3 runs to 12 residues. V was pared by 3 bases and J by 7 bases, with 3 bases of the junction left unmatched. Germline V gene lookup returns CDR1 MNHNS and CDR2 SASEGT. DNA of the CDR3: TGTGCCAGCAGTGAGAGGGGGCAAGAGCAGTACTTC. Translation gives CASSERGQEQYF.

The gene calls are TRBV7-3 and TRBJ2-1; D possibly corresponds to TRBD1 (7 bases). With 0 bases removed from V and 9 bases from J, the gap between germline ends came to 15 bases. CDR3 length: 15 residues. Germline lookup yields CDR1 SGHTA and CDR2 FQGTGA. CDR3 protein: CASSLTRQGGGEQFF. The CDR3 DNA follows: TGTGCCAGCAGCTTAACGAGACAGGGAGGCGGTGAGCAGTTCTTC.

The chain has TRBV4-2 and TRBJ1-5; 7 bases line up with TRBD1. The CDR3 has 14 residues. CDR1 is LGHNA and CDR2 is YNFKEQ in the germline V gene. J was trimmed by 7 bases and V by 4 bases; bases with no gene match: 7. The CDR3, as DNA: TGTGCCAGCAGCCTCGACAGGGTGTACCAGCCCCAGCATTTT. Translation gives CASSLDRVYQPQHF.